The clone carrying this TCR beta chain was counted only a few times. Its antigen is as yet unknown. These data come from a study of blood T cells in healthy people across ages. The use of a sample-barcoded 5' primer and a J-beta primer mix characterized a second PCR of roughly 7 to 12 cycles. Every cDNA was tagged by a template-switch adaptor with 12 random nucleotides. TCRdb re-derived calls from the 5' RACE reads in MiXCR, one entry per CDR3 protein. The top ten clones hold more than 6% of a sample with 1.5 million to 2 million distinct CDR3 sequences, 28% of them seen once. This CDR3 has 16 amino acids. The J segment lost 1 base and the V segment lost 3 bases, leaving 4 bases of the junction unmatched. From germline, CDR1 is SNHLY and CDR2 FYNNEI. General study results and limits: Roughly linearly, TCR beta diversity per million T cells fell as age increased. The unknown donor CMV status may have confounded expanded clonotype changes.

The receptor was isolated from a woman aged 30 to 39 in good health. Sequencing was carried out using blood. This chain links TRBV2 with TRBJ2-3; 10 bases are shared with TRBD1. CDR3 residues: CASSELGTGGTDTQYF. The CDR3 DNA is TGTGCCAGCAGTGAGCTGGGGACAGGGGGCACAGATACGCAGTATTTT.